This TCR beta chain was sequenced for a study of preoperative IRX-2 immunotherapy in early breast cancer. Only in-frame clones appear in the TCRdb table, and some are missing; sequencing was by immunoSEQ multiplex PCR. The repertoire holds about 19,000 clones, around 81% seen once, with about 1.2% in the top ten. Germline assignment: CDR1 LNHNV and CDR2 YYDKDF (reference sequence). Germline trimming cut 2 bases from V and 4 bases from J; bases unmatched to any gene: 2. CDR3 size: 14 residues. Sample treatment: preoperative locoregional IRX-2 cytokine immunotherapy. This phase Ib study tested locoregional IRX-2 cytokine immunotherapy given before surgery.

This sequence originates from a human donor with breast cancer. This chain uses TRBV15 with TRBJ2-1, with 7 bases identical to TRBD2. The sequences come from lymph node tissue, collected after IRX-2 immunotherapy. In nucleotides, the CDR3 is TGTGCCACCAGCAGATTTAGCGGGTACAATGAGCAGTTCTTC. It translates to CATSRFSGYNEQFF.